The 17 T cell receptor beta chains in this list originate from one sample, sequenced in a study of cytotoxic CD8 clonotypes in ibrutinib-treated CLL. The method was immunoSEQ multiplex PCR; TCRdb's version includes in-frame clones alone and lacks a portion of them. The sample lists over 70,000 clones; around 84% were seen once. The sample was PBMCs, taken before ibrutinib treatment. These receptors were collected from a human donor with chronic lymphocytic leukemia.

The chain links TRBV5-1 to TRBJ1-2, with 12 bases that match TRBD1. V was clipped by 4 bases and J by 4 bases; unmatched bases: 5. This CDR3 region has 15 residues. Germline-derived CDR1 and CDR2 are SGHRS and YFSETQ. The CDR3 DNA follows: TGCGCCAGCAGCCCAGGGACAGGGGGCTCCTATGGCTACACCTTC. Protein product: CASSPGTGGSYGYTF. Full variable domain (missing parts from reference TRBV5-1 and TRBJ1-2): KAGVTQTPRYLIKTRGQQVTLSCSPISGHRSVSWYQQTPGQGLQFLFEYFSETQRNKGNFPGRFSGRQFSNSRSEMNVSTLELGDSALYLCASSPGTGGSYGYTFGSGTRLTVV.

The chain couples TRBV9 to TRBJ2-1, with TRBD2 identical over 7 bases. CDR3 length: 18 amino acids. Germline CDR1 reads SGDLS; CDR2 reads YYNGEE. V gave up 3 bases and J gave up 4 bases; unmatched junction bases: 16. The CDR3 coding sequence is TGTGCCAGCAGCGACTCCGCGGGGCGCGGGGGATGGTACAATGAGCAGTTCTTC. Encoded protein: CASSDSAGRGGWYNEQFF.

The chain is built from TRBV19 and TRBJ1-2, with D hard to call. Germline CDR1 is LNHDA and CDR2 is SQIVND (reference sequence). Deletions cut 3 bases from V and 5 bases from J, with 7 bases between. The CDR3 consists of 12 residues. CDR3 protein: CASSMSAYGYTF. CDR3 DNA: TGTGCCAGTAGTATGTCGGCGTATGGCTACACCTTC.

Here the CDR3 reads CASSPAPNNYGYTF. CDR3 coding DNA: TGTGCCAGCAGCCCCGCCCCGAATAACTATGGCTACACCTTC. This chain links TRBV5-5 with TRBJ1-2; D unclear. V lost 4 bases and J 1 base, leaving 11 bases between the germline ends. Germline assignment: CDR1 SGHKS and CDR2 YYEKEE (reference sequence). This CDR3 contains 14 residues.

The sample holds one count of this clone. The CDR3: CASSLVSRETDTQYF. CDR3 in DNA: TGTGCCAGCAGCTTAGTCTCGCGGGAGACAGATACGCAGTATTTT. The rearrangement uses TRBV7-6 and TRBJ2-3; TRBD2 agrees at 7 bases. This CDR3 is 15 amino acids long. The germline V gene encodes CDR1 SGHVS and CDR2 FNYEAQ. Trimming removed 1 base from V and 3 bases from J; junction bases left unmatched: 4.

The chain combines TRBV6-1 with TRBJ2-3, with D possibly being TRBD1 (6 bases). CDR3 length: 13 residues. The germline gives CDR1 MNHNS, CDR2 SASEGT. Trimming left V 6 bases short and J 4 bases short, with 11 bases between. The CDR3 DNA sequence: TGTGCCAGCAGATTACAGGGTCCAGATACGCAGTATTTT. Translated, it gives CASRLQGPDTQYF.

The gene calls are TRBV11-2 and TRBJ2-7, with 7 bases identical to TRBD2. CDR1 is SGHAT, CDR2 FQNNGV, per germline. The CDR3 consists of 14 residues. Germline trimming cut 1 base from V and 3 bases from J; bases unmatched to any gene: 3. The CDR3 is CASSLVGGFYEQYF. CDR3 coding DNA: TGTGCCAGCAGCTTAGTCGGGGGGTTCTACGAGCAGTACTTC.

The CDR3 reads CASGETAMNTEAFF. CDR3 DNA sequence: TGTGCCAGCGGGGAAACAGCGATGAACACTGAAGCTTTCTTT. The chain uses TRBV6-5 and TRBJ1-1; D gene uncertain. The V and J ends lost 8 bases and 0 bases respectively, with 13 bases between them. Germline V lookup: CDR1 MNHEY, CDR2 SVGAGI. The CDR3 covers 14 residues.

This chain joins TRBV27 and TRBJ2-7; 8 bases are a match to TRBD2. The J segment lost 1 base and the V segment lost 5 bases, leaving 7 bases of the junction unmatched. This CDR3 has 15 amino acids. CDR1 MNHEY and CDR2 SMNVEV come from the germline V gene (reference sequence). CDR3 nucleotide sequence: TGTGCCAGCAGTCTAAGCGGGAGCCTATCCTACGAGCAGTACTTC. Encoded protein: CASSLSGSLSYEQYF.

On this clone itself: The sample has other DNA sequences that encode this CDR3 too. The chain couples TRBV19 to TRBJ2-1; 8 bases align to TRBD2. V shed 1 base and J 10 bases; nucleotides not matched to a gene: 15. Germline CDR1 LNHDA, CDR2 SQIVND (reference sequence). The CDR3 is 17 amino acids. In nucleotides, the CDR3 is TGTGCCAGTAGTATAGCAGTAGGACTAGCCGGAAAATGGGAGCAGTTCTTC. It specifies CASSIAVGLAGKWEQFF.

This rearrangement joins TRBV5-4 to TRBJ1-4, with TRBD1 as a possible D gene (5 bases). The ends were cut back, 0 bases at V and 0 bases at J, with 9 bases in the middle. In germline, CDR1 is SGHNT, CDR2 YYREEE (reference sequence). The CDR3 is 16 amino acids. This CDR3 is CASSLVGGATNEKLFF. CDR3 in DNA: TGTGCCAGCAGCTTGGTCGGGGGGGCAACTAATGAAAAACTGTTTTTT.

CDR3 protein: CASRPDGRSNQPQHF. CDR3 coding DNA: TGCGCCAGCAGGCCCGACGGAAGGAGCAATCAGCCCCAGCATTTT. The chain carries TRBV5-1 and TRBJ1-5; D not resolved. CDR3 length: 15 residues. Trimming removed 5 bases at V and 1 base at J, with 13 bases between. CDR1 is SGHRS, CDR2 YFSETQ, per germline.

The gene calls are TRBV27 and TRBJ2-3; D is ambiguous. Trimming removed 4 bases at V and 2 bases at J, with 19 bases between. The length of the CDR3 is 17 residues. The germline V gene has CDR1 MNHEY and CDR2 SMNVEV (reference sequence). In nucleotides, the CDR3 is TGTGCCAGCAGTTCCCCCCGCGGTTGGGCATCCACAGATACGCAGTATTTT. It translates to CASSSPRGWASTDTQYF.

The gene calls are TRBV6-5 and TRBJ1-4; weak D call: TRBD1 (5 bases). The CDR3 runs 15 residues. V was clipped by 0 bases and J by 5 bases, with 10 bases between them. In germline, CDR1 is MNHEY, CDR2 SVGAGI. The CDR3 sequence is CASSYSQGINEKLFF. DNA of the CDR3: TGTGCCAGCAGTTACTCTCAGGGAATCAATGAAAAACTGTTTTTT.

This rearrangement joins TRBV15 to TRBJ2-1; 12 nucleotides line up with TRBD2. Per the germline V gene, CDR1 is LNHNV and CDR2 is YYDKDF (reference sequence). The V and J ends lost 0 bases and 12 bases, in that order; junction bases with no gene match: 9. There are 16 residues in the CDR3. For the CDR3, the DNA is TGTGCCACCAGCAGAGATTTGGCTAGCGGGAGGGCAGGGCAGTTCTTC. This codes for CATSRDLASGRAGQFF. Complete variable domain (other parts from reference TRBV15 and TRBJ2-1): DAMVIQNPRYQVTQFGKPVTLSCSQTLNHNVMYWYQQKSSQAPKLLFHYYDKDFNNEADTPDNFQSRRPNTSFCFLDIRSPGLGDTAMYLCATSRDLASGRAGQFFGPGTRLTVL.

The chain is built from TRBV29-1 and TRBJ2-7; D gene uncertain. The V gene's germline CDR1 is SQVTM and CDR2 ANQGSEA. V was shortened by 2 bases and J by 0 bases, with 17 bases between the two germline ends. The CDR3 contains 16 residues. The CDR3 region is CSVELIERASSYEQYF. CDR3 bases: TGCAGCGTTGAATTGATAGAACGTGCGAGCTCCTACGAGCAGTACTTC.

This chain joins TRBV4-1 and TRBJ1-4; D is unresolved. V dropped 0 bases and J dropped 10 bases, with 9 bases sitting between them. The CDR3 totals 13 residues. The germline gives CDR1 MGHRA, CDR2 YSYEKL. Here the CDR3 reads CASSQESIRKLFF. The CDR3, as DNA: TGCGCCAGCAGCCAAGAGTCCATTCGAAAACTGTTTTTT.